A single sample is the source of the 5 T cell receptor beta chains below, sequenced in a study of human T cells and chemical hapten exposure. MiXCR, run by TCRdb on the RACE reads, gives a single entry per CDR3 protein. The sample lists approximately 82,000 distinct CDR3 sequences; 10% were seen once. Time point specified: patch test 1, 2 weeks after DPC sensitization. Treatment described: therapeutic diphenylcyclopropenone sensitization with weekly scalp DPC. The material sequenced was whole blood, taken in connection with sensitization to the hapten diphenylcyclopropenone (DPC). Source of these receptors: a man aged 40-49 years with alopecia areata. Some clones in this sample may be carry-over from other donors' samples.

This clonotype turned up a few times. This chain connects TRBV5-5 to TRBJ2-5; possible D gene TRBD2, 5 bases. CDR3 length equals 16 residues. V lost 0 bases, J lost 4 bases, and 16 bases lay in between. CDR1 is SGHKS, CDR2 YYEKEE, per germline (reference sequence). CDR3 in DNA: TGTGCCAGCAGCTTGGCTTACCGGACTCCCCGAGAGACCCAGTACTTC. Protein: CASSLAYRTPRETQYF.

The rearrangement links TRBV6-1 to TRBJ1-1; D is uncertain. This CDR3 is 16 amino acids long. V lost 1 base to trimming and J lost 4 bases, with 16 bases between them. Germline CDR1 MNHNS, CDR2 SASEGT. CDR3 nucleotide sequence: TGTGCCAGCAGTGAAGTCGTTGGGTGGGGAGCCACTGAAGCTTTCTTT. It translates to CASSEVVGWGATEAFF.

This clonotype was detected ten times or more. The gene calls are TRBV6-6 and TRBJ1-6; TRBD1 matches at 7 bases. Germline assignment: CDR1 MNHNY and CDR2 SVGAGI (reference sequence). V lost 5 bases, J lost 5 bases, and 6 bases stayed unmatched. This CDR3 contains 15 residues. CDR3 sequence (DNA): TGTGCCAGCAGTCGACAGGGACAGAATAATTCACCCCTCCACTTT. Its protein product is CASSRQGQNNSPLHF.

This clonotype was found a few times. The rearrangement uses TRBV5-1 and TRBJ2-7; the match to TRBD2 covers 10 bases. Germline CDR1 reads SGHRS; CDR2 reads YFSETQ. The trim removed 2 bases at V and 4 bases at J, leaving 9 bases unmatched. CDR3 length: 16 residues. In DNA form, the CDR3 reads TGCGCCAGCAGCTTATCCACTAGCGGGATGGGATACGAGCAGTACTTC. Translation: CASSLSTSGMGYEQYF.

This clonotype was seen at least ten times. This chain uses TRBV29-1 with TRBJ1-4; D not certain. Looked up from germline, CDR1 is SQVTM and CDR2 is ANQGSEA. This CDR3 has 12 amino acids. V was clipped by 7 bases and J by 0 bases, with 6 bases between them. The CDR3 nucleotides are TGCAGCGCTACAGCAACTAATGAAAAACTGTTTTTT. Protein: CSATATNEKLFF.